The 14 T cell receptor beta chains below were found in one sample sequenced in a study of CD8 T cells in ankylosing spondylitis. Using its own MiXCR run on the 5' RACE reads, TCRdb lists one record per CDR3 protein. The data show 200,000 to 300,000 distinct CDR3 sequences, approximately 8.4% seen once. The source material was blood, either unsorted or a sorted T cell fraction (not recorded which). These receptors all come from a female donor with ankylosing spondylitis or in good health (not recorded which).

This clonotype appeared many times. The V call is TRBV3-1, the J call TRBJ2-1; D is perhaps TRBD2 (6 bases). The CDR3 has 16 amino acids. The germline CDR1 and CDR2 sequences are LGHDT and YNNKEL (reference sequence). Trimming pared 1 base from V and 6 bases from J, leaving 16 bases between. CDR3 nucleotides: TGTGCCAGCAGCCAAGCGGCGGGACCGTACTCCAATGAGCAGTTCTTC. Its translation: CASSQAAGPYSNEQFF.

The table lists this clonotype with many counts. The V call is TRBV29-1, the J call TRBJ1-1; TRBD1 is a possible D gene (5 bases). Germline V gene sequence: CDR1 SQVTM, CDR2 ANQGSEA. Deletions cut 4 bases from V and 3 bases from J, with 12 bases between. The CDR3 consists of 13 residues. CDR3 amino acids: CSVGGHGDTEAFF. CDR3 DNA: TGCAGCGTTGGGGGCCACGGGGACACTGAAGCTTTCTTT.

This chain connects TRBV7-8 to TRBJ2-3; D is perhaps TRBD2 (5 bases). V lost 0 bases and J 2 bases, leaving 9 bases between the germline ends. The CDR3 is 15 amino acids. CDR1 SGHVS and CDR2 FQNEAQ come from the germline V gene. The CDR3 coding sequence is TGTGCCAGCAGCTTAGCTCGGACTTACACAGATACGCAGTATTTT. Its protein product is CASSLARTYTDTQYF.

In its sample, this clonotype was seen many times. The V gene is TRBV29-1, the J gene TRBJ1-2; 7 bases are shared with TRBD1. After removal of 0 bases from V and 5 bases from J, the junction contained 9 bases not matched to a gene. Germline-derived CDR1 and CDR2 are SQVTM and ANQGSEA. CDR3 size: 15 residues. In nucleotides, the CDR3 is TGCAGCGTTGAAGATCGGAGGGGGCGTTCATATGGCTACACCTTC. Protein: CSVEDRRGRSYGYTF.

This chain links TRBV20-1 with TRBJ2-7; D may correspond to TRBD1 or TRBD2 (5 bases each). The CDR3 is made up of 13 amino acids. V was shortened by 6 bases and J by 5 bases, with 17 bases between the two germline ends. Germline V gene data show CDR1 as DFQATT and CDR2 as SNEGSKA (reference sequence). CDR3 bases: TGCAGTGCCCGGGACCAAGTAGTCCACGAGCAGTACTTC. Residues: CSARDQVVHEQYF.

The sample holds many counts of this clonotype. The rearrangement uses TRBV5-6 and TRBJ2-1; no clear D gene. Trimming took off 1 base at V and 7 bases at J, with 18 bases between the two ends. The germline gives CDR1 SGHDT, CDR2 YYEEEE. CDR3 length: 16 amino acids. CDR3: CASSLLMGWIVNEQFF. The CDR3, as DNA: TGTGCCAGCAGCTTGTTAATGGGGTGGATTGTGAATGAGCAGTTCTTC.

This clonotype was seen ten or more times. This sequence joins TRBV29-1 and TRBJ2-7; D uncertain. The CDR3 runs 12 residues. Germline V CDR1 and CDR2: SQVTM, ANQGSEA. Trimming removed 4 bases at V and 3 bases at J, with 10 bases between. CDR3 in amino acids: CSVGTPGYEQYF. CDR3 bases: TGCAGCGTTGGGACCCCCGGCTACGAGCAGTACTTC.

Ten or more counts support this clonotype. This chain links TRBV20-1 with TRBJ1-2, with D perhaps TRBD1 (6 bases). This CDR3 contains 12 residues. In germline, CDR1 is DFQATT, CDR2 SNEGSKA (reference sequence). Trimming took 5 bases from V and 6 from J, leaving 13 bases between them. The CDR3 DNA sequence: TGCAGTGCTGGAACAGGGTACGATGGCTACACCTTC. It codes for CSAGTGYDGYTF.

Details on this clonotype: Germline and junction disagree at one end, which may indicate a read error. The V and J genes are TRBV30 and TRBJ2-2, with 8 bases lining up with TRBD2. Germline V lookup: CDR1 GTSNPN, CDR2 SVGIG (reference sequence). This CDR3 comprises 14 residues. Here the CDR3 reads CAWSGLATTGELLF. The CDR3 DNA reads as TGTGCCTGGAGTGGACTAGCGACCACCGGGGAGCTGCTTTTT. The full variable domain, in which reference TRBV30 and TRBJ2-2 provide the parts outside the CDR3, is SQTIHQWPATLVQPVGSPLSLECTVEGTSNPNLYWYRQAAGRGLQLLFYSVGIGQISSEVPQNLSASRPQDRQFILSSKKLLLSDSGFYLCAWSGLATTGELLFGEGSRLTVL.

This clonotype was recorded many times. The chain couples TRBV27 to TRBJ2-7, with 10 bases lining up with TRBD2. With 6 bases clipped from V and 3 bases from J, the junction kept 8 bases outside the gene matches. The germline gives CDR1 MNHEY, CDR2 SMNVEV (reference sequence). This CDR3 contains 15 residues. CDR3 protein: CASSLGLAQDYEQYF. CDR3 DNA: TGTGCCAGCAGCTTGGGACTAGCGCAAGACTACGAGCAGTACTTC.

This clonotype was observed at least ten times. The J gene is TRBJ2-1, the V gene TRBV7-2; D ambiguous. This CDR3 has 14 residues. CDR1 is SGHTA and CDR2 is FQGNSA in the germline V gene. Between the trimmed V and J ends, which lost 4 bases and 6 bases, there was a span of 13 bases. This chain's CDR3 is CASSSIPRGNEQFF. The CDR3 bases are TGTGCCAGCAGCTCGATCCCCCGAGGCAATGAGCAGTTCTTC.

This clonotype was recorded many times. This rearrangement joins TRBV5-1 to TRBJ1-1; tentative D call: TRBD1 (5 bases). The V end was cut by 1 base, the J end by 1 base, with 14 bases between. The CDR3 runs 16 residues. Germline CDR1 SGHRS, CDR2 YFSETQ. The CDR3 DNA is TGCGCCAGCAGCTTGTCCGGGGGTGAGACGAACACTGAAGCTTTCTTT. It specifies CASSLSGGETNTEAFF.

Remarks on this clonotype: A much larger clone lies a single base off, so this may be a read error. The genes are TRBV20-1 and TRBJ2-3, with TRBD2 matching 10 bases. The V gene's germline CDR1 is DFQATT and CDR2 SNEGSKA (reference sequence). The CDR3 has 16 residues. CDR3 in amino acids: CSARSSGGPSTGTQYF. CDR3 in DNA: TGCAGTGCTAGGTCTAGCGGGGGCCCAAGCACAGGTACGCAGTATTTT.

This clonotype was found many times. The chain links TRBV2 to TRBJ1-5; 7 nucleotides align to TRBD1. Germline CDR1 reads SNHLY; CDR2 reads FYNNEI. V was pared by 4 bases and J by 1 base, with 4 bases of the junction left unmatched. The CDR3 spans 15 residues. The CDR3 region is CASSADRVSNQPQHF. CDR3 coding DNA: TGTGCCAGCAGTGCCGACAGGGTGAGCAATCAGCCCCAGCATTTT.